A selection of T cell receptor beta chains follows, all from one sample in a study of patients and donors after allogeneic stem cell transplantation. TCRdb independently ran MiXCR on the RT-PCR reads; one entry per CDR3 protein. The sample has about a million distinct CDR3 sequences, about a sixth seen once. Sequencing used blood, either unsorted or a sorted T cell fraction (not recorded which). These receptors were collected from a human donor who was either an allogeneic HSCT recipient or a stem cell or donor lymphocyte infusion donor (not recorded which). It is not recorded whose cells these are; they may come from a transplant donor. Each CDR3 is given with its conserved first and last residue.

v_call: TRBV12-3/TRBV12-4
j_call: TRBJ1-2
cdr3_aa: CASSRLGLQGYTF

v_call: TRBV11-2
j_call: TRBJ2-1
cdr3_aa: CASSLWPDRGHLSYNEQFF

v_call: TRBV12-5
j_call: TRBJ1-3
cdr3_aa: CASGLSGTGGNTIYF

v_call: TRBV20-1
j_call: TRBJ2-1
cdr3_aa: CSVSRTNNEQFF

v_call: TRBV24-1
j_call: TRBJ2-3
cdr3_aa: CATSPNWGLQLSDTQYF

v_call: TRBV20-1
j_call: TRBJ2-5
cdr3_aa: CSARVGGARTQYF

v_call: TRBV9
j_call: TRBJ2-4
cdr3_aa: CASSVEGIAKNIQYF

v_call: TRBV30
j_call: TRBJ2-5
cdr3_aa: CAWSVGGETQYF

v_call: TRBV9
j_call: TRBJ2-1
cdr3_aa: CASRPGGGEDNEQFF

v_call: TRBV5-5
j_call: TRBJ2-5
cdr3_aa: CASSLRPTGGETQYF

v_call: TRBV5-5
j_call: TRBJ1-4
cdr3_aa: CASSSGRVRANEKLFF

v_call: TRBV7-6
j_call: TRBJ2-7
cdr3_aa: CASSLAQGGFYEQYF

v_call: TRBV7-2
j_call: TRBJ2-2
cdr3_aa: CASSRQGKGGELFF